This T cell receptor beta chain derives from a study of patients and donors after allogeneic stem cell transplantation. TCRdb ran MiXCR on the RT-PCR reads and lists one entry per CDR3 protein. The data hold roughly 940,000 distinct CDR3 sequences, with around 17% observed a single time. The ends were cut back, 3 bases at V and 2 bases at J, with 19 bases in the middle. The CDR3 loop spans 17 amino acids. The germline gives CDR1 SGHRS, CDR2 YFSETQ. J is TRBJ2-3 and V is TRBV5-1, with D perhaps matching TRBD1 (5 bases). The source of this sequence is a human donor who was either an allogeneic HSCT recipient or a stem cell or donor lymphocyte infusion donor (not recorded which). It is not recorded whose cells these are; they may come from a transplant donor. Sequencing was carried out using blood, either unsorted or a sorted T cell fraction (not recorded which). The CDR3 nucleotides read TGCGCCAGCAGCTACCGTCCAGGGCTCTCAGCCACAGATACGCAGTATTTT. This sequence encodes CASSYRPGLSATDTQYF.